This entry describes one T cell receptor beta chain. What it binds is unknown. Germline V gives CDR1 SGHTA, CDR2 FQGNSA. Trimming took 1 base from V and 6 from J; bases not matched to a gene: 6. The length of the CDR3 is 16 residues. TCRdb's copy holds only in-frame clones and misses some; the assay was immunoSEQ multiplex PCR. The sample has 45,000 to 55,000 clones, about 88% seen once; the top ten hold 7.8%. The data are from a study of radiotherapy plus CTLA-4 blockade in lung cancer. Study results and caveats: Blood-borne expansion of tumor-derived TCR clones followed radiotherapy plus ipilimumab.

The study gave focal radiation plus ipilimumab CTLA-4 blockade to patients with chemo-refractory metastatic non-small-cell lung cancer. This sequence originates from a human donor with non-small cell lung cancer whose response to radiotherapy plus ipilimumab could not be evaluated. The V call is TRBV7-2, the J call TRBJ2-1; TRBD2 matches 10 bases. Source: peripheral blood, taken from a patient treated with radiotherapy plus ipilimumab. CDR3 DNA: TGTGCCAGCAGCTTAGTGGCTAGCGGGGGTGGCAATGAGCAGTTCTTC. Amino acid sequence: CASSLVASGGGNEQFF.